The T cell receptor (beta chain) described here comes from a study of Ad26.COV2.S vaccination and SARS-CoV-2 variants. The ends were cut back, 4 bases at V and 2 bases at J, with 3 bases in the middle. The CDR3 covers 11 residues. Germline V lookup: CDR1 SQVTM, CDR2 ANQGSEA. TCRdb keeps only in-frame clones here, not all; method: immunoSEQ multiplex PCR. The sample lists approximately 400,000 clones, roughly 80% occurring once. Treatment here: roughly 20 received Ad26.COV2.S at low or high dose, single or two shots; about five received placebo; per-sample allocation not given. The study sampled participants on day 63 after the first vaccine or placebo injection.

This clonotype was obtained from a person aged 18-60 years who received the Ad26.COV2.S COVID-19 vaccine or a placebo. Sequenced material: peripheral blood, taken in a trial of Ad26.COV2.S vaccine versus placebo. V is TRBV29-1 and J is TRBJ2-1; D not resolved. The CDR3 sequence: CSVVPYNEQFF. CDR3 DNA: TGCAGCGTTGTGCCCTACAATGAGCAGTTCTTC.